The 21 T cell receptor beta chains reported below all come from one sample, sequenced in a study of identical twins. TCRdb processed the 5' RACE reads anew with MiXCR; each CDR3 protein has one entry. The data hold roughly 1.6 million distinct CDR3 sequences, with about 31% observed a single time. The material sequenced was cord blood. The receptors come from a newborn girl in good health.

This clonotype was recorded a few times. The V gene is TRBV20-1, the J gene TRBJ1-2; 7 nucleotides match TRBD1. CDR3 length: 16 amino acids. Germline CDR1 reads DFQATT; CDR2 reads SNEGSKA (reference sequence). V shed 2 bases and J 5 bases; nucleotides not matched to a gene: 14. The CDR3 loop is CSARSPGQRPSYGYTF. The CDR3, as DNA: TGCAGTGCTAGATCCCCGGGACAGAGACCTTCGTATGGCTACACCTTC.

The gene calls are TRBV6-5 and TRBJ2-2; 9 bases agree with TRBD1. This CDR3 region has 13 residues. With 6 bases clipped from V and 8 bases from J, the junction kept 4 bases outside the gene matches. Germline V gives CDR1 MNHEY, CDR2 SVGAGI. The CDR3 DNA is TGTGCCAGCAGACAGGGGGCAAGGGGGGAGCTGTTTTTT. Protein sequence: CASRQGARGELFF.

This clonotype was observed a handful of times. V and J are TRBV15 and TRBJ2-2, with a weak D call TRBD1 (5 bases). Germline CDR1 and CDR2: LNHNV and YYDKDF (reference sequence). This CDR3 has 14 residues. The V end was cut by 7 bases, the J end by 0 bases, with 9 bases between. The CDR3 loop is CATTVRANTGELFF. The CDR3 DNA is TGTGCCACCACAGTCAGGGCGAACACCGGGGAGCTGTTTTTT. The entire variable domain, with the rest obtained from reference TRBV15 and TRBJ2-2, is as follows: DAMVIQNPRYQVTQFGKPVTLSCSQTLNHNVMYWYQQKSSQAPKLLFHYYDKDFNNEADTPDNFQSRRPNTSFCFLDIRSPGLGDTAMYLCATTVRANTGELFFGEGSRLTVL.

The chain combines TRBV7-2 with TRBJ1-5; no clear D gene. The length of the CDR3 is 15 residues. The germline CDR1 and CDR2 sequences are SGHTA and FQGNSA. V lost 1 base to trimming and J lost 1 base, with 8 bases between them. CDR3 region: CASSLEVRSNQPQHF. The CDR3 DNA reads as TGTGCCAGCAGCTTAGAGGTCAGGAGCAATCAGCCCCAGCATTTT.

This clonotype was found a few times. The chain couples TRBV5-1 to TRBJ2-5; 7 nucleotides align to TRBD2. CDR1 is SGHRS and CDR2 is YFSETQ in the germline V gene. Trimming cost V 0 bases and J 1 base; bases outside gene matches: 6. The CDR3 totals 16 residues. The CDR3, as DNA: TGCGCCAGCAGCTTGGCTGGACTAGATGGCCAAGAGACCCAGTACTTC. Amino acids: CASSLAGLDGQETQYF.

This clonotype turned up a few times. This chain connects TRBV7-9 to TRBJ2-7, with 11 nucleotides matching TRBD2. The CDR3 extends over 14 amino acids. Germline V lookup: CDR1 SEHNR, CDR2 FQNEAQ (reference sequence). V trimming: 6 bases; J trimming: 3 bases; junction bases outside the gene matches: 4. The CDR3 protein is CASRDSGRGYEQYF. CDR3 sequence (DNA): TGTGCCAGCAGGGATAGCGGGAGGGGCTACGAGCAGTACTTC. The whole variable domain, filled in from reference TRBV7-9 and TRBJ2-7, reads DTGVSQNPRHKITKRGQNVTFRCDPISEHNRLYWYRQTLGQGPEFLTYFQNEAQLEKSRLLSDRFSAERPKGSFSTLEIQRTEQGDSAMYLCASRDSGRGYEQYFGPGTRLTVT.

V gene TRBV5-1 combines with J gene TRBJ1-1; weak D call: TRBD1 (6 bases). This CDR3 comprises 22 residues. The V gene lost 5 bases and the J gene lost 2 bases, with 37 bases spanning the gap. Germline CDR1 is SGHRS and CDR2 is YFSETQ. Here the CDR3 DNA reads TGCGCCAGCAGTGAACAAGTTTTGGAATCCGCCAGCGGACAGCTACGAAACACTGAAGCTTTCTTT. It codes for CASSEQVLESASGQLRNTEAFF. Drawing the rest from reference TRBV5-1 and TRBJ1-1, the complete variable domain is KAGVTQTPRYLIKTRGQQVTLSCSPISGHRSVSWYQQTPGQGLQFLFEYFSETQRNKGNFPGRFSGRQFSNSRSEMNVSTLELGDSALYLCASSEQVLESASGQLRNTEAFFGQGTRLTVV.

This clonotype was picked up a small number of times. The chain is built from TRBV12-3 or TRBV12-4 and TRBJ1-4, with D possibly TRBD1 on 5 matching bases. This CDR3 is built from 14 residues. Trimming removed 3 bases at V and 3 bases at J, with 8 bases between. The CDR3 spells CASSFGGSNEKLFF. The CDR3 nucleotides read TGTGCCAGCAGTTTTGGGGGTTCTAATGAAAAACTGTTTTTT.

This clonotype was detected ten times or more. The chain is built from TRBV20-1 and TRBJ2-7; possibly TRBD2 for D (6 bases). Trimming stripped 3 bases from V and 5 bases from J, with 14 bases between. There are 13 residues in the CDR3. CDR1 and CDR2 (germline): DFQATT, SNEGSKA (reference sequence). The chain's CDR3 is CSARSRDGNEQYF. CDR3 bases: TGCAGTGCTAGGTCGCGGGATGGTAACGAGCAGTACTTC.

This clonotype occurred a few times. This chain joins TRBV10-2 and TRBJ2-6, with D perhaps TRBD1 (5 bases). The length of the CDR3 is 13 residues. The ends were cut back, 10 bases at V and 2 bases at J, with 9 bases in the middle. Germline CDR1 and CDR2: WSHSY and SAAADI. The CDR3 spells CATPGTGANVLTF. DNA for the CDR3: TGCGCCACCCCAGGGACTGGGGCCAACGTCCTGACTTTC.

This chain links TRBV12-3 or TRBV12-4 with TRBJ2-7; 11 bases align to TRBD2. With the DNA end fitting TRBJ2-5 better, the J assignment may be wrong. The CDR3 extends over 14 amino acids. The CDR3 sequence is CASFDSGRGKTQYF. The DNA for the CDR3 is TGTGCCAGCTTTGATAGCGGGAGGGGAAAGACCCAGTACTTC.

This clonotype has just a few counts. The CDR3 sequence: CSAKFPRDLREAFF. CDR3 DNA: TGCAGTGCTAAATTTCCCAGGGATCTGAGAGAAGCTTTCTTT. The J gene is TRBJ1-1, the V gene TRBV20-1; perhaps TRBD1 as D (5 bases). Germline CDR1 DFQATT, CDR2 SNEGSKA (reference sequence). This CDR3 contains 14 residues. Trimming took 4 bases from V and 8 from J, leaving 20 bases between them.

V gene TRBV29-1 combines with J gene TRBJ2-1, with D maybe TRBD2 (5 bases). This CDR3 is 13 amino acids long. Trimming took off 4 bases at V and 6 bases at J, with 13 bases between the two ends. Per germline, CDR1 SQVTM and CDR2 ANQGSEA. The CDR3, as DNA: TGCAGCGTTGTTCCGGGGATAAGCAATGAGCAGTTCTTC. The encoded protein is CSVVPGISNEQFF.

The chain is built from TRBV3-1 and TRBJ2-1; tentatively, D is TRBD2 (6 bases). Germline lookup yields CDR1 LGHDT and CDR2 YNNKEL (reference sequence). This CDR3 spans 16 amino acids. With 1 base removed from V and 0 bases from J, the gap between germline ends came to 10 bases. The CDR3 DNA follows: TGTGCCAGCAGCCAAGGGCAAGCGGGCTCCTACAATGAGCAGTTCTTC. It is translated as CASSQGQAGSYNEQFF.

The chain combines TRBV19 with TRBJ2-1, with 7 nucleotides matching TRBD1. The germline CDR1 and CDR2 sequences are LNHDA and SQIVND (reference sequence). This CDR3 is 13 amino acids long. The V gene end was trimmed by 1 base and the J gene end by 12 bases; junction bases not matched to a gene: 6. CDR3 bases: TGTGCCAGTAGTATAGGGGGCACAGGGGTGCAGTTCTTC. Translated, it gives CASSIGGTGVQFF.

This clonotype was seen a handful of times. The V and J genes are TRBV12-3 or TRBV12-4 and TRBJ2-2, with TRBD1 identical over 7 bases. This CDR3 is built from 15 residues. V trimming: 4 bases; J trimming: 3 bases; junction bases outside the gene matches: 5. CDR3 coding DNA: TGTGCCAGCAGTTGGGACAGCGGATACACCGGGGAGCTGTTTTTT. Translating it yields CASSWDSGYTGELFF.

This clonotype was seen only a few times. The chain is built from TRBV27 and TRBJ2-7, with a possible D match to TRBD2 (7 bases). V lost 6 bases and J 7 bases, leaving 28 bases between the germline ends. Germline-derived CDR1 and CDR2 are MNHEY and SMNVEV (reference sequence). The length of the CDR3 is 17 residues. The DNA of the CDR3 is TGTGCCAGCAGCCCTCGCGGGGGCCCAAACTCCTACAATGAGCAGTACTTC. This encodes CASSPRGGPNSYNEQYF.

This clonotype was observed a few times. The rearrangement uses TRBV15 and TRBJ2-1, with D unresolved. The length of the CDR3 is 12 residues. Deletions cut 5 bases from V and 8 bases from J, with 10 bases between. The germline V gene has CDR1 LNHNV and CDR2 YYDKDF (reference sequence). Here the CDR3 reads CATSLVRDEQFF. In DNA, the CDR3 is TGTGCCACCAGCCTCGTTAGGGATGAGCAGTTCTTC.

The CDR3 loop is CASSPKAQFLTGYGYTF. The CDR3 DNA reads as TGTGCCAGCAGCCCTAAGGCCCAGTTCCTCACCGGCTATGGCTACACCTTC. V gene TRBV7-9 combines with J gene TRBJ1-2; D is undetermined. CDR3 length equals 17 residues. Trimming stripped 5 bases from V and 4 bases from J, with 23 bases between. The germline CDR1 and CDR2 sequences are SEHNR and FQNEAQ (reference sequence).

This clonotype was picked up a small number of times. The chain has TRBV20-1 and TRBJ2-7, with 10 bases that match TRBD2. Germline trimming cut 2 bases from V and 4 bases from J; bases unmatched to any gene: 8. Germline V CDR1 and CDR2: DFQATT, SNEGSKA (reference sequence). CDR3 length: 15 amino acids. The CDR3 DNA is TGCAGTGCTAGACCCCCGGGACTAGCGCCATACGAGCAGTACTTC. This codes for CSARPPGLAPYEQYF.

This clonotype has only a few counts. V gene TRBV5-1 combines with J gene TRBJ2-5; unclear D gene. V lost 0 bases and J lost 4, with 10 bases in between. The germline gives CDR1 SGHRS, CDR2 YFSETQ. The CDR3 totals 14 residues. The CDR3 loop is CASSLEVGPETQYF. Here the CDR3 DNA reads TGCGCCAGCAGCTTGGAGGTAGGCCCAGAGACCCAGTACTTC. The whole variable domain, remainder taken from reference TRBV5-1 and TRBJ2-5, is KAGVTQTPRYLIKTRGQQVTLSCSPISGHRSVSWYQQTPGQGLQFLFEYFSETQRNKGNFPGRFSGRQFSNSRSEMNVSTLELGDSALYLCASSLEVGPETQYFGPGTRLLVL.